The T cell receptor beta chain described here comes from a study of blood T cell repertoires in COVID-19. Study-level background: COVID-19 samples from acute and convalescent phases originated in the United States, Italy and Spain.

Source study methods: Amplification with reference gene primers provided the estimates of nucleated cell counts. Here immunoSEQ multiplex PCR was the method, and the copy in TCRdb shows in-frame clones only, minus some. V and J calls and clone size follow that table, whereas D and trimming were derived from the DNA. The sample lists over 150,000 clones, less than 80% occurring once. Only a few counts were recorded for this clone. The sequenced sample was peripheral blood. This receptor was taken from a woman aged 45-65 years with acute or convalescent COVID-19.

CDR3 nucleotides: TGTGCCAGCAGCGTAGGACAGGGGGTAAACTATGGCTACACCTTC. This encodes CASSVGQGVNYGYTF. The V gene is TRBV9, the J gene TRBJ1-2; 9 bases match TRBD1. Trimming at V came to 0 bases and at J to 2 bases, leaving 2 bases not matched to a gene. The CDR3 consists of 15 residues. Germline CDR1 SGDLS, CDR2 YYNGEE.